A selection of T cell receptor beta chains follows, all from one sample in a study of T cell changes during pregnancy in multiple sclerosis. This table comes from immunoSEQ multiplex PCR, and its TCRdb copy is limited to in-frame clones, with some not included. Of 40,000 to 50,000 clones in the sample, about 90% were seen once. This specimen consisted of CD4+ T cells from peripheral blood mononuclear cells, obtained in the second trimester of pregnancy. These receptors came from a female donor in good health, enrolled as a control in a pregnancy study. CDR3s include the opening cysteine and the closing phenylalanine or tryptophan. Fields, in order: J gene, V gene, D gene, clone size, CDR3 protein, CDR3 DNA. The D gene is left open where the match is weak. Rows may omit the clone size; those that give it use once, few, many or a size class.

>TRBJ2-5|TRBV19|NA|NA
CASSQGGHQETQYF
TGTGCCAGTAGTCAGGGGGGCCACCAAGAGACCCAGTACTTC
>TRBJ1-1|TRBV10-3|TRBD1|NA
CAISSRQGAIDTEAFF
TGTGCCATCAGTAGCCGACAGGGGGCGATAGACACTGAAGCTTTCTTT
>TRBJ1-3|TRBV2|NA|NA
CASSERSRTIYF
TGTGCCAGCAGTGAACGGTCCCGCACCATATATTTT
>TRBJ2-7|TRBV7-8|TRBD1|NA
CASSLARDRREQYF
TGTGCCAGCAGCTTAGCAAGGGACAGGAGGGAGCAGTACTTC
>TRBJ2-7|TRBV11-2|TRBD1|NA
CASSPLGRGQGYEQYF
TGTGCCAGCAGCCCCCTCGGAAGGGGGCAGGGCTACGAGCAGTACTTC
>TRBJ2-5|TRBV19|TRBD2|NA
CASSFRLAGGETQYF
TGTGCCAGTAGTTTCCGACTAGCGGGGGGAGAGACCCAGTACTTC
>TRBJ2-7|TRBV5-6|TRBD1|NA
CASSKTGGANYEQYF
TGTGCCAGCAGTAAGACAGGGGGCGCGAACTACGAGCAGTACTTC
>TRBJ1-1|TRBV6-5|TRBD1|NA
CASSYSPTGLATEAFF
TGTGCCAGCAGTTACTCCCCGACAGGGTTGGCCACTGAAGCTTTCTTT
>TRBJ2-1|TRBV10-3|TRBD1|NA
CAIRGDSFSYNEQFF
TGTGCCATCAGGGGGGACAGTTTCTCCTACAATGAGCAGTTCTTC
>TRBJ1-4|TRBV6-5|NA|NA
CASRTGEGKLFF
TGTGCCAGCAGGACGGGAGAGGGAAAACTGTTTTTT
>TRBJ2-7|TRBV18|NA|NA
CASSPRQAAFEQYF
TGTGCCAGCTCACCAAGACAGGCAGCTTTCGAGCAGTACTTC
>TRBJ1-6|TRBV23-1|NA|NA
CASSQAREGSYNSPLHF
TGCGCCAGCAGTCAAGCCAGGGAAGGTTCCTATAATTCACCCCTCCACTTT
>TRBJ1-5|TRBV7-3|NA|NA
CATCRVLPCCNQPQHF
TGTGCCACGTGCCGGGTCTTGCCCTGTTGCAATCAGCCCCAGCATTTT
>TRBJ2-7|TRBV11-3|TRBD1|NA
CASKKTGSEQYF
TGTGCCAGCAAGAAGACAGGGTCCGAGCAGTACTTC
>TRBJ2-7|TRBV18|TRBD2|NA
CASSRPGGEGYEQYF
TGTGCCAGCTCACGACCCGGGGGGGAAGGGTACGAGCAGTACTTC
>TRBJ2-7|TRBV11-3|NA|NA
CASSPGQSSYEQYF
TGTGCCAGCAGCCCCGGACAGAGCTCCTACGAGCAGTACTTC
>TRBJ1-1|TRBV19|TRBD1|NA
CASRMTGAANSNTEAFF
TGTGCCAGTAGAATGACAGGGGCCGCAAATTCGAACACTGAAGCTTTCTTT
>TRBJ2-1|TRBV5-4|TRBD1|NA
CASSKPGTGGNNEQFF
TGTGCCAGCAGCAAGCCCGGGACAGGGGGGAACAATGAGCAGTTCTTC
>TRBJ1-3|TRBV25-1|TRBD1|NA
CASSGSQGGSGNTIYF
TGTGCCAGCAGTGGCTCCCAGGGGGGCTCTGGAAACACCATATATTTT
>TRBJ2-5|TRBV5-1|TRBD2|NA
CASSSRVSGGPGETQYF
TGCGCCAGCAGCTCCCGGGTTAGCGGGGGGCCGGGGGAGACCCAGTACTTC
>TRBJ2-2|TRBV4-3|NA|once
CASSHESGVGELFF
TGCGCCAGCAGCCACGAATCAGGGGTCGGGGAGCTGTTTTTT
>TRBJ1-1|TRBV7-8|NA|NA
CASSSGGGGWTEAFF
TGTGCCAGCAGCAGCGGGGGGGGCGGGTGGACTGAAGCTTTCTTT
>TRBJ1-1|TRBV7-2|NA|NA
CASSPTQGTEAFF
TGTGCCAGCAGCCCTACTCAGGGGACTGAAGCTTTCTTT
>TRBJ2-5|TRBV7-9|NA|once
CASSPLGLPQETQYF
TGTGCCAGCAGCCCCCTGGGGCTACCCCAAGAGACCCAGTACTTC
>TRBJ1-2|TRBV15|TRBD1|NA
CATSRDRTGAYGYTF
TGTGCCACCAGCAGAGATCGGACAGGGGCCTATGGCTACACCTTC
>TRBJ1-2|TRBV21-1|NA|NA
CASSKGVLGQGKNYGYTF
TGTGCCAGCAGCAAAGGGGTGTTGGGGCAGGGGAAAAACTATGGCTACACCTTC
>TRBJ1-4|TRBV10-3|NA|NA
CAISPGGPQGSNEKLFF
TGTGCCATCAGTCCTGGCGGACCACAGGGATCTAATGAAAAACTGTTTTTT
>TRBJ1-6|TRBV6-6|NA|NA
CAFKEGPGENNSPLHF
TGTGCCTTTAAGGAGGGTCCTGGGGAAAATAATTCACCCCTCCACTTT
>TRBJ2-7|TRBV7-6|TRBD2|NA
CASSQSSGGSYEQYF
TGTGCCAGCAGCCAGTCTAGCGGGGGCTCCTACGAGCAGTACTTC
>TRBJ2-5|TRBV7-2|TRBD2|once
CASSLVVTSGGSGRETQYF
TGTGCCAGCAGCTTAGTCGTGACTAGCGGGGGTTCGGGTAGAGAGACCCAGTACTTC
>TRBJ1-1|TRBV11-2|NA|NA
CASSLKTDMNTEAFF
TGTGCCAGCAGCTTAAAGACAGATATGAACACTGAAGCTTTCTTT
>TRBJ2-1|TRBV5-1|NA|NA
CASNFGQGSYNEQFF
TGCGCCAGCAACTTCGGCCAGGGCTCCTACAATGAGCAGTTCTTC
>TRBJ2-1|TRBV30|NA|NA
CAWTGFGSYNEQFF
TGTGCCTGGACAGGGTTTGGCTCCTACAATGAGCAGTTCTTC
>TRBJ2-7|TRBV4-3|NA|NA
CASSPDRGYEQYF
TGCGCCAGCAGCCCTGACAGAGGCTACGAGCAGTACTTC
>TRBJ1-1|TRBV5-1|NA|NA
CASSLIEGTEAFF
TGCGCCAGCAGCTTGATTGAGGGCACTGAAGCTTTCTTT
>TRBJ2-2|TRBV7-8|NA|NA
CASSLVRVVGELFF
TGTGCCAGCAGCTTAGTCAGGGTTGTCGGGGAGCTGTTTTTT
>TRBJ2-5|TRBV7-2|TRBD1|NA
CASSWGQKETQYF
TGTGCCAGCAGCTGGGGACAGAAGGAGACCCAGTACTTC
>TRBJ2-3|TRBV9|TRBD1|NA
CASSVVQVPGQGTTDTQYF
TGTGCCAGCAGCGTAGTGCAAGTCCCGGGACAGGGCACCACAGATACGCAGTATTTT
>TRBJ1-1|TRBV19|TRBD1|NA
CASSLSTGRMNTEAFF
TGTGCCAGTAGTCTATCGACAGGGCGAATGAACACTGAAGCTTTCTTT
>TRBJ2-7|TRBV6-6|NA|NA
CASSHGSVAYEQYF
TGTGCCAGCAGTCACGGGTCCGTGGCCTACGAGCAGTACTTC
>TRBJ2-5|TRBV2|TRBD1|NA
CASSGDRGRETQYF
TGTGCCAGCAGTGGGGACAGGGGGAGAGAGACCCAGTACTTC
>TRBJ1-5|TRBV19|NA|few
CASSVGPTGNQPQHF
TGTGCCAGTAGTGTGGGGCCCACGGGCAATCAGCCCCAGCATTTT
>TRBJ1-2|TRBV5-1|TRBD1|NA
CASSSQGADGYTF
TGCGCCAGCAGCTCCCAGGGGGCGGATGGCTACACCTTC